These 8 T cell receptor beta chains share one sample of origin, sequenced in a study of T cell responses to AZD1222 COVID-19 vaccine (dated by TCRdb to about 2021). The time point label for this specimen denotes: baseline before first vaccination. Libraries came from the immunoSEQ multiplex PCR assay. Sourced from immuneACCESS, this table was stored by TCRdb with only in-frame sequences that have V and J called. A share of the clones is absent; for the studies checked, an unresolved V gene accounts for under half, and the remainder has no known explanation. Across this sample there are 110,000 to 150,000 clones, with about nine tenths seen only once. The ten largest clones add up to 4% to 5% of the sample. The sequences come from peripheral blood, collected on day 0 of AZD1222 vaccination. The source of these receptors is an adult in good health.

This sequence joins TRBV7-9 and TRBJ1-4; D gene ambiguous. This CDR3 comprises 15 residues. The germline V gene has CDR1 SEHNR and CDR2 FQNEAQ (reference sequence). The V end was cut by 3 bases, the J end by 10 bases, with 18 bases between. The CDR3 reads CASSLNRAPGGKLFF. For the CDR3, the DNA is TGTGCCAGCAGCTTGAACCGGGCCCCGGGAGGAAAACTGTTTTTT.

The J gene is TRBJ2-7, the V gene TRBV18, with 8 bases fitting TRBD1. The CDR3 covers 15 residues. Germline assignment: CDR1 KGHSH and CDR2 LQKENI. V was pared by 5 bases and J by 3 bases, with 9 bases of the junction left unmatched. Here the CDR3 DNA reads TGTGCCAGCTCATTTACAGGGGGAAAGAACTACGAGCAGTACTTC. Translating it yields CASSFTGGKNYEQYF.

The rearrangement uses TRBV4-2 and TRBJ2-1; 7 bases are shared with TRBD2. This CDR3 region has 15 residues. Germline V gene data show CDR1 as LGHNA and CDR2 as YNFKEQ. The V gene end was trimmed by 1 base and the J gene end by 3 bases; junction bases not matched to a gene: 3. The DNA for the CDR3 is TGTGCCAGCAGCCAAGCCAGCGGGGACTACAATGAGCAGTTCTTC. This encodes CASSQASGDYNEQFF.

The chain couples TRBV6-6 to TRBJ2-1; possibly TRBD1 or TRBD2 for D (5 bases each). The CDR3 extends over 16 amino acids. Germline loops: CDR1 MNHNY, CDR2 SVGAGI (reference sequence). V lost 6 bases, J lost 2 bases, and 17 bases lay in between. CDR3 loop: CASRTFGGSAYNEQFF. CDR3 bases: TGTGCCAGCAGAACGTTTGGGGGTTCGGCCTACAATGAGCAGTTCTTC.

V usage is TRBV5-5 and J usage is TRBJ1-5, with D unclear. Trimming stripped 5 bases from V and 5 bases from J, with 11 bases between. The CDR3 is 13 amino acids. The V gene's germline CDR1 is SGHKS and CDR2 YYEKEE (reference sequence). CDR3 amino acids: CASRLEGHQPQHF. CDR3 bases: TGTGCCAGCAGACTAGAAGGTCATCAGCCCCAGCATTTT.

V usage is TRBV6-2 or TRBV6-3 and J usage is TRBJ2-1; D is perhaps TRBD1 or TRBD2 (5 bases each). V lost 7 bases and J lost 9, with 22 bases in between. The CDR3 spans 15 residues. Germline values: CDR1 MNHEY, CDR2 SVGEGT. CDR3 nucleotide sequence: TGTGCCAGCAACCCTGGGGACCTTAGTTCCCGTGAGCAGTTCTTC. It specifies CASNPGDLSSREQFF.

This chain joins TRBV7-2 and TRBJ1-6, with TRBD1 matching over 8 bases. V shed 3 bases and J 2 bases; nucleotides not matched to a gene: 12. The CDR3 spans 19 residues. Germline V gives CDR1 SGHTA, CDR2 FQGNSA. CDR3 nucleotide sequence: TGTGCCAGCAGCTTTGGAACTACAGGGGGTCGGGCCTATAATTCACCCCTCCACTTT. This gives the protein CASSFGTTGGRAYNSPLHF.

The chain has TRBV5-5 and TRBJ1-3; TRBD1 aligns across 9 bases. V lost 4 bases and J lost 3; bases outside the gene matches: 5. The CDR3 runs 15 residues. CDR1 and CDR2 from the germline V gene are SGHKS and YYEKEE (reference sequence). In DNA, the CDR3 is TGTGCCAGCAGCAGTGGGACAGGGCATGGAAACACCATATATTTT. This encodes CASSSGTGHGNTIYF.